The entry below describes one T cell receptor (beta chain). Its specificity is unknown. These data are taken from a study of CD8 T cells in ankylosing spondylitis. In making TCR beta libraries, quantitative 5'-RACE with molecular barcodes was used. TCRdb passed the 5' RACE reads through MiXCR, listing each CDR3 protein once. The sample has roughly 150,000 distinct CDR3 sequences, roughly 10% seen once. General study results and limits: Disease-linked clones, CD8+, were relatively rare in peripheral blood. What appeared characteristic of ankylosing spondylitis blood was a TCR beta motif of under 10 highly homologous variants. A subset of motif variants has previously been described in the synovial fluid and blood of reactive arthritis.

The J segment lost 5 bases and the V segment lost 4 bases, leaving 8 bases of the junction unmatched. Per the germline V gene, CDR1 is MNHEY and CDR2 is SVGAGI. This CDR3 has 15 residues. This receptor was identified in a female donor with ankylosing spondylitis or in good health (not recorded which). The J gene is TRBJ1-2, the V gene TRBV6-5; 9 bases agree with TRBD1. Sequencing used blood, either unsorted or a sorted T cell fraction (not recorded which). CDR3 nucleotide sequence: TGTGCCAGCAGTTTCCCCGGGACAGGGATGTATGGCTACACCTTC. Translation gives CASSFPGTGMYGYTF.